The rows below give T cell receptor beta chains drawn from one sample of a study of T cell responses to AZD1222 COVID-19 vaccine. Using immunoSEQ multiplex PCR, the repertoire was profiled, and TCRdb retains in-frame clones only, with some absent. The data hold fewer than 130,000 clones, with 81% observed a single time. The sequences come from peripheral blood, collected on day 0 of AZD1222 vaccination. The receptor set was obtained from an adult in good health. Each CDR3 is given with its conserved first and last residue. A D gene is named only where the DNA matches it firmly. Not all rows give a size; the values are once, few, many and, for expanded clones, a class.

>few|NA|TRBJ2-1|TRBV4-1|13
TGCGCCAGCAGCCCGGAGACCTACAATGAGCAGTTCTTC
CASSPETYNEQFF
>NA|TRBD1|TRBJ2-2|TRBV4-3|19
TGCGCCAGCAGCCAATCCCAGGAAGGGACAGTCAGCTACACCGGGGAGCTGTTTTTT
CASSQSQEGTVSYTGELFF
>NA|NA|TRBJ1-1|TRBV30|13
TGTGCCTGGAGTCCCAGGGGATACACTGAAGCTTTCTTT
CAWSPRGYTEAFF
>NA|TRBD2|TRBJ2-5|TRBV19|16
TGTGCCAGTAGTATAGCCCAGCGGGGGCCCCAAGAGACCCAGTACTTC
CASSIAQRGPQETQYF
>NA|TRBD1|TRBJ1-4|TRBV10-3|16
TGTGCCATCAGCCCCGGGACAGGGGGCGGCGGAGAAAAACTGTTTTTT
CAISPGTGGGGEKLFF
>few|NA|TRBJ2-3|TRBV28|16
TGTGCCAGCAGTCCCGTCCGGCGGGGTAGCACAGATACGCAGTATTTT
CASSPVRRGSTDTQYF
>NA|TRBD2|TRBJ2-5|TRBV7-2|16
TGTGCCAGCAGCTTAGCGGGGACTAGCGTTCAGGAGACCCAGTACTTC
CASSLAGTSVQETQYF
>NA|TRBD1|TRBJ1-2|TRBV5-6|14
TGTGCCAGCAGCTCCGACAGGGACCGGTATGGCTACACCTTC
CASSSDRDRYGYTF
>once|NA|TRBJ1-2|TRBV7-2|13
TGTGCCAGCAGCTTAGTCTCTGAGAATGGCTACACCTTC
CASSLVSENGYTF
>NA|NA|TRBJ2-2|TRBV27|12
TGTGCCAGCAGTCTCGGGACCGGGGAGCTGTTTTTT
CASSLGTGELFF
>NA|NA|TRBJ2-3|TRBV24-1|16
TGTGCCACCAGTGACCCGAGCGGAACTAGCACAGATACGCAGTATTTT
CATSDPSGTSTDTQYF
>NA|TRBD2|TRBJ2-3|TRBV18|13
TGTGCCAGCTCACCAAATAGCGGGGGCTCGCAGTATTTT
CASSPNSGGSQYF
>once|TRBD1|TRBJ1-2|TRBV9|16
TGTGCCAGCAGCGCCACTCCACAGGGGACTTCGTATGGCTACACCTTC
CASSATPQGTSYGYTF
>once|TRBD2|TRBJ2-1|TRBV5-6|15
TGTGCCAGCAGCGTAGGCGGGAGGGCCTCCAATGAGCAGTTCTTC
CASSVGGRASNEQFF
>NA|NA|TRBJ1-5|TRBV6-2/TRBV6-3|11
TGTGCCAGCAGTACCGGAGGACCCCAGCATTTT
CASSTGGPQHF
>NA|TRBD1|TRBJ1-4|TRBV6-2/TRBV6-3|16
TGTGCCAGCAGTCGCGGACAGGGCTCAACTAATGAAAAACTGTTTTTT
CASSRGQGSTNEKLFF
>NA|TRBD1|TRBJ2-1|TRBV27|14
TGTGCCAGCAGTACCGGACAGGGGAACAATGAGCAGTTCTTC
CASSTGQGNNEQFF
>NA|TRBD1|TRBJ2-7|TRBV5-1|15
TGCGCCAGCAGCTTGTTCGGGACAGGGGACTACGAGCAGTACTTC
CASSLFGTGDYEQYF